What follows describes a single T cell receptor (beta chain). The antigen remains undetermined. Generated by immunoSEQ multiplex PCR, the TCRdb table keeps only in-frame clones and is missing some. The data hold some 33,000 clones, with over 80% observed a single time. The data stem from a study of monozygotic twins with cystic fibrosis. Study observations and caveats: Monozygotic CF twins shared more identical nucleotide clonotypes than unrelated patients. Clonality was generally low (median approximately 0.009), higher in the most severe patients.

The CDR3 loop spans 15 amino acids. Trimming removed 6 bases from V and 6 bases from J; junction bases left unmatched: 11. Germline CDR1 is MNHNS and CDR2 is SASEGT. The clonotype originates from a boy between 2 and 15 years old with cystic fibrosis. The chain uses TRBV6-1 and TRBJ2-7, with TRBD1 matching over 10 bases. The source material was blood. The CDR3 DNA sequence: TGTGCCAGCAGCATACTCGGGACAGGGGTACTCGAGCAGTACTTC. Its protein is CASSILGTGVLEQYF.